This T cell receptor beta chain was sequenced in a study of blood T cell repertoires in COVID-19. The CDR3 spans 14 residues. Germline CDR1 MNHEY, CDR2 SVGAGI. The J segment lost 2 bases and the V segment lost 7 bases, leaving 7 bases of the junction unmatched. The table came from immunoSEQ multiplex PCR; TCRdb's copy has only in-frame clones and leaves some out. This table has 120,000 or so clones, 70% to 90% appearing once. The rearrangement uses TRBV6-5 and TRBJ1-2, with 7 bases fitting TRBD1. Sequencing input: peripheral blood. The clonotype comes from a human donor in a cohort sampled during active COVID-19. The CDR3 nucleotides are TGTGCCAGCACCAAGACAGGGTCCAACTATGGCTACACCTTC. Amino acid sequence: CASTKTGSNYGYTF.